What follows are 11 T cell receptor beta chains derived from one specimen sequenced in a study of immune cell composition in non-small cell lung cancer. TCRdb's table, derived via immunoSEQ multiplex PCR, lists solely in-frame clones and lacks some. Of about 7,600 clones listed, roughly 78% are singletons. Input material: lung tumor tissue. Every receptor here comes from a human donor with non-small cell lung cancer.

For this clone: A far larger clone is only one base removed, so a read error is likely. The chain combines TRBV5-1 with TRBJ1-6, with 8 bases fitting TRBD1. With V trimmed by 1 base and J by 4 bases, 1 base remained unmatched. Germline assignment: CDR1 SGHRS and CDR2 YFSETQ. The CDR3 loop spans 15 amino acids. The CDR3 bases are TGCGCCAGCAGCTTGACAGGGGGGTATAATTCACCCCTCCACTTT. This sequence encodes CASSLTGGYNSPLHF.

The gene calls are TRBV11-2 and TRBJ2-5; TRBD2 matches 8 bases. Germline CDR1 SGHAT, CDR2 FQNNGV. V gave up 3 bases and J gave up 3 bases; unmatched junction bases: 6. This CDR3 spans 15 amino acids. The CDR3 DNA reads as TGTGCCAGCAGCTTCACGAGCGGGGGCAAAGAGACCCAGTACTTC. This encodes CASSFTSGGKETQYF.

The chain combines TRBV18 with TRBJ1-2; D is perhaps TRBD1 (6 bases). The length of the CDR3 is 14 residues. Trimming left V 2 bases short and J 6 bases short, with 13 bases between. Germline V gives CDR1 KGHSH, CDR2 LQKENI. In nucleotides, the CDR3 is TGTGCCAGCTCACCAATGGCAGGGGAGCATGGCTACACCTTC. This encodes CASSPMAGEHGYTF.

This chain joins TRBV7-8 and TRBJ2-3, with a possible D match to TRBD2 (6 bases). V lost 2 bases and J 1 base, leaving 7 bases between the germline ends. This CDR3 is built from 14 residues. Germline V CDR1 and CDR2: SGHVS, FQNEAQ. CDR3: CASSLLARTDTQYF. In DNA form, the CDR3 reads TGTGCCAGCAGCTTACTAGCGCGCACAGATACGCAGTATTTT.

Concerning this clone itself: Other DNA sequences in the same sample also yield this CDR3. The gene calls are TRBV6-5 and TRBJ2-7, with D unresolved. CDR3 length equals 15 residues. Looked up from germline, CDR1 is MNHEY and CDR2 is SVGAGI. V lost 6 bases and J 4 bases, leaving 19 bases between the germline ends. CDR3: CASSPPGRVLYEQYF. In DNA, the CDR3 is TGTGCCAGCAGCCCCCCCGGTAGAGTCCTATACGAGCAGTACTTC.

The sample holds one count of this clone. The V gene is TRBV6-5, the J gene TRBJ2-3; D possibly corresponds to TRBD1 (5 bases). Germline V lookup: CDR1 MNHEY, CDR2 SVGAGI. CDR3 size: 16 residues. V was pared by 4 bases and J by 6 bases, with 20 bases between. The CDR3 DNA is TGTGCCAGCAGTTCCCGGGCCCGACTGGGGCGGGATACGCAGTATTTT. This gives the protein CASSSRARLGRDTQYF.

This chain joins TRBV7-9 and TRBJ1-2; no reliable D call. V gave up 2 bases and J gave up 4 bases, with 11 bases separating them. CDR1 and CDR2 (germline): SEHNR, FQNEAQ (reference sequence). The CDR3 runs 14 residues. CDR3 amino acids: CASSLRAGLYGYTF. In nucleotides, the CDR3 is TGTGCCAGCAGCTTAAGGGCTGGGCTCTATGGCTACACCTTC.

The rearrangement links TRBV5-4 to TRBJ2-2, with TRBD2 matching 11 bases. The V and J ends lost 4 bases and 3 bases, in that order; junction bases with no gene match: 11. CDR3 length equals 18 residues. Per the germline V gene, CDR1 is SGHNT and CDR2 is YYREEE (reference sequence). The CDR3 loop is CASSPRTLLAGDTGELFF. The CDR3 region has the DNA TGTGCCAGCAGCCCGCGTACTCTACTAGCGGGGGACACCGGGGAGCTGTTTTTT.

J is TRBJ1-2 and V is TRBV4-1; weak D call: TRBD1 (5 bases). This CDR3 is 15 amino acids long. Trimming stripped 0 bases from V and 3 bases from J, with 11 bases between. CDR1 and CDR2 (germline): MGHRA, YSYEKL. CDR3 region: CASSQERGSYYGYTF. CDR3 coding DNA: TGCGCCAGCAGCCAAGAGAGGGGCAGTTACTATGGCTACACCTTC.

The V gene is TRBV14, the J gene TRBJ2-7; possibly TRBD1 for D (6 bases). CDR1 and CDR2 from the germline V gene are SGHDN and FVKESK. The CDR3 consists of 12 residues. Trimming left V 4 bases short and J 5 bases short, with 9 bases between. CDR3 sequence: CASSPQGHEQYF. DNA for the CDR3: TGTGCCAGCAGCCCACAGGGTCACGAGCAGTACTTC.

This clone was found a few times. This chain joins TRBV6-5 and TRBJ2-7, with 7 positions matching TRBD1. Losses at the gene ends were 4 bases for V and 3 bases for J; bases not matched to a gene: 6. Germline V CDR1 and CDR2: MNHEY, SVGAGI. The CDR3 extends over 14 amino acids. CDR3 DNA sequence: TGTGCCAGCAGTTCGCCGACAGGGCGCTACGAGCAGTACTTC. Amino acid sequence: CASSSPTGRYEQYF.